The 13 T cell receptor beta chains reported below all come from one sample, sequenced in a study of regulatory T cells in long-lasting Graves disease. Noted time point: newly diagnosed GD, antithyroid drugs for less than 3 months. The TCR library was made from RNA that had been extracted from PBMCs in TRIzol. Libraries of TCR beta came from iRepertoire HTBI primers plus Arm-PCR of CDR3 regions. Using its own MiXCR run on the multiplex PCR reads, TCRdb lists one record per CDR3 protein. The table includes approximately 470,000 distinct CDR3 sequences, 15% to 20% detected once. The sample was also reused in another study, on T cells in Graves' hyperthyroidism and ophthalmopathy.

This specimen consisted of peripheral blood mononuclear cells (PBMCs), obtained at new diagnosis, from a patient treated with antithyroid drugs. These receptors came from a man in his forties or fifties with Graves disease.

This clonotype was picked up many times. The chain links TRBV3-1 to TRBJ1-2, with TRBD1 matching 12 bases. The V gene's germline CDR1 is LGHDT and CDR2 YNNKEL (reference sequence). The CDR3 is 15 residues long. With V trimmed by 0 bases and J by 7 bases, 3 bases remained unmatched. The CDR3 bases are TGTGCCAGCAGCCAAGATGGGACAGGGGGCTCTGGCTACACCTTC. Translated: CASSQDGTGGSGYTF.

The chain employs TRBV19 and TRBJ1-2; TRBD1 matches at 7 bases. J gave up 5 bases and V 4 bases, and 13 bases lay outside the gene matches. The CDR3 has 16 amino acids. Germline V lookup: CDR1 LNHDA, CDR2 SQIVND (reference sequence). The DNA for the CDR3 is TGTGCCAGTAGTACTGACCAGGGGGTCCCACCTTATGGCTACACCTTC. This codes for CASSTDQGVPPYGYTF.

This clonotype came up many times. The rearrangement links TRBV2 to TRBJ2-1, with 9 bases fitting TRBD2. The germline gives CDR1 SNHLY, CDR2 FYNNEI. The V segment lost 8 bases and the J segment 3 bases; nucleotides outside the gene matches: 5. This CDR3 region has 14 residues. CDR3 region: CASVAGAGYNEQFF. The CDR3 DNA reads TGTGCCAGCGTAGCGGGAGCTGGCTACAATGAGCAGTTCTTC.

The rearrangement uses TRBV28 and TRBJ2-1, with TRBD2 matching 13 bases. Gene TRBJ2-3 matches the end of the DNA better, so the J call may be wrong. Germline CDR1 and CDR2: MDHEN and SYDVKM. The CDR3 consists of 17 residues. The CDR3 reads CASSPLTSGRPRDTQYF. The CDR3 DNA follows: TGTGCCAGCAGTCCACTGACTAGCGGGAGGCCTAGGGATACGCAGTATTTT.

This clonotype was detected a few times. In nucleotides, the CDR3 is TGTGCCATCAGTGAGACAGGGGGCCGTGAGCAGTTCTTC. This sequence encodes CAISETGGREQFF. The rearrangement links TRBV10-3 to TRBJ2-1, with 9 positions matching TRBD1. V lost 2 bases, J lost 9 bases, and 2 bases stayed unmatched. Germline lookup yields CDR1 ENHRY and CDR2 SYGVKD. The CDR3 is 13 amino acids.

The J gene is TRBJ1-4, the V gene TRBV10-2; D is perhaps TRBD1 (5 bases). Germline V gene data show CDR1 as WSHSY and CDR2 as SAAADI. Trimming took off 6 bases at V and 8 bases at J, with 19 bases between the two ends. The CDR3 totals 15 residues. The CDR3 DNA follows: TGCGCCAGCAGGGATGGGACCTCATTTGGGGAAAAACTGTTTTTT. Protein product: CASRDGTSFGEKLFF.

A remark on this clonotype: A read error may account for a junction end that differs from germline. The chain couples TRBV5-1 to TRBJ2-1, with TRBD2 matching 10 bases. From germline, CDR1 is SGHRS and CDR2 YFSETQ. This CDR3 spans 15 amino acids. The CDR3 loop reads CASSRSGRGYNEQFF. The CDR3 DNA reads TGTGCCAGCAGCCGGAGCGGGAGGGGCTACAATGAGCAGTTCTTC.

This clonotype was seen ten or more times. The chain carries TRBV28 and TRBJ2-7, with D perhaps TRBD1 or TRBD2 (5 bases each). From germline, CDR1 is MDHEN and CDR2 SYDVKM. The V end lost 4 bases, the J end lost 8 bases, and 18 bases lay between the germline ends. The CDR3 is 14 residues long. Here the CDR3 DNA reads TGTGCCAGCAGTTCATCCGGGACGGCGTTTCAGCAGTACTTC. Protein: CASSSSGTAFQQYF.

The CDR3 loop reads CASSVGQGASYEQFF. CDR3 coding DNA: TGTGCCAGCAGCGTAGGCCAGGGGGCATCCTACGAGCAGTTCTTC. The chain uses TRBV9 and TRBJ2-1; 8 bases are shared with TRBD1. V lost 0 bases and J lost 10; bases outside the gene matches: 9. CDR1 and CDR2 (germline): SGDLS, YYNGEE. CDR3 length equals 15 residues.

This clonotype was picked up a small number of times. The chain links TRBV10-3 to TRBJ2-2, with TRBD2 matching over 7 bases. V shed 8 bases, J shed 3 bases, and the junction held 3 bases outside the gene matches. Per germline, CDR1 ENHRY and CDR2 SYGVKD. CDR3 length equals 13 residues. The CDR3 DNA reads TGTGCCATCGGGACTAATTACACCGGGGAGCTGTTTTTT. It yields the protein CAIGTNYTGELFF.

CDR3 coding DNA: TGTGCCGGGACTTCCAGCTCCTACGAGCAGTACTTC. This codes for CAGTSSSYEQYF. The chain has TRBV2 and TRBJ2-7, with TRBD2 as a possible D gene (6 bases). The CDR3 totals 12 residues. V lost 11 bases to trimming and J lost 0 bases, with 11 bases between them. Germline V gene sequence: CDR1 SNHLY, CDR2 FYNNEI. The whole variable domain, filled in from reference TRBV2 and TRBJ2-7, reads EPEVTQTPSHQVTQMGQEVILRCVPISNHLYFYWYRQILGQKVEFLVSFYNNEISEKSEIFDDQFSVERPDGSNFTLKIRSTKLEDSAMYFCAGTSSSYEQYFGPGTRLTVT.

Ten or more counts support this clonotype. The gene calls are TRBV18 and TRBJ2-5; D might be TRBD1 (6 bases). CDR1 and CDR2 (germline): KGHSH, LQKENI. The ends were cut back, 2 bases at V and 1 base at J, with 8 bases in the middle. CDR3 length: 14 amino acids. The chain's CDR3 is CASSPKDSQETQYF. The CDR3 nucleotides are TGTGCCAGCTCACCAAAGGACAGCCAAGAGACCCAGTACTTC. The full variable domain, with the rest looked up from reference TRBV18 and TRBJ2-5, is NAGVMQNPRHLVRRRGQEARLRCSPMKGHSHVYWYRQLPEEGLKFMVYLQKENIIDESGMPKERFSAEFPKEGPSILRIQQVVRGDSAAYFCASSPKDSQETQYFGPGTRLLVL.

The chain links TRBV6-1 to TRBJ2-1, with 11 nucleotides matching TRBD2. This CDR3 spans 15 amino acids. V was clipped by 7 bases and J by 3 bases; unmatched bases: 5. CDR1 is MNHNS, CDR2 SASEGT, per germline. The CDR3, as DNA: TGTGCCAGCACTCCAGGGACTAGCGGCTACAATGAGCAGTTCTTC. This sequence encodes CASTPGTSGYNEQFF.